The 9 T cell receptor beta chains given below trace back to one sample, sequenced in a study of early T cells in non-severe SARS-CoV-2 infection. One entry per CDR3 protein results from TCRdb running MiXCR on the 5' RACE reads. Seen here are about 61,000 distinct CDR3 sequences, roughly a tenth observed once, and the top ten hold about 1.5%. Material: whole blood. The origin of the receptors is an adult who was a healthcare worker with PCR-confirmed SARS-CoV-2 infection or an uninfected control (not recorded which).

V usage is TRBV30 and J usage is TRBJ1-1, with unresolved D. The CDR3 extends over 14 amino acids. Trimming removed 0 bases from V and 5 bases from J, with 13 bases in between. The germline V gene encodes CDR1 GTSNPN and CDR2 SVGIG (reference sequence). CDR3 loop: CAWSVGIGETEAFF. For the CDR3, the DNA is TGTGCCTGGAGTGTAGGAATCGGGGAGACTGAAGCTTTCTTT.

This clonotype has at least ten counts. The chain is built from TRBV2 and TRBJ1-2; maybe TRBD1 (5 bases). Germline assignment: CDR1 SNHLY and CDR2 FYNNEI. V gave up 4 bases and J gave up 7 bases, with 13 bases separating them. CDR3 length: 13 residues. In nucleotides, the CDR3 is TGTGCCAGCAGTGTGTCAGGGAGAAGTGGCTACACCTTC. It translates to CASSVSGRSGYTF.

The sample holds many counts of this clonotype. The genes are TRBV12-3 or TRBV12-4 and TRBJ1-3, with 7 bases that match TRBD1. Trimming at V came to 2 bases and at J to 5 bases, leaving 3 bases not matched to a gene. The CDR3 consists of 14 residues. DNA of the CDR3: TGTGCCAGCAGTTTACAGGGACAGCGAAACACCATATATTTT. Amino acids: CASSLQGQRNTIYF.

This clonotype was counted many times. This chain connects TRBV6-4 to TRBJ2-3; TRBD2 matches 8 bases. CDR1 is MRHNA, CDR2 SNTAGT, per germline. V shed 4 bases, J shed 0 bases, and the junction held 3 bases outside the gene matches. CDR3 length: 15 residues. CDR3 bases: TGTGCCAGCAGTGCCATAGCGGGGAGCACAGATACGCAGTATTTT. Residues: CASSAIAGSTDTQYF.

This clonotype was counted many times. The CDR3 spells CAWSRTANTEAFF. The CDR3 nucleotides read TGTGCCTGGAGTCGAACGGCGAACACTGAAGCTTTCTTT. V is TRBV30 and J is TRBJ1-1, with D uncertain. The V and J ends lost 2 bases and 1 base respectively, with 8 bases between them. Germline lookup yields CDR1 GTSNPN and CDR2 SVGIG (reference sequence). The CDR3 consists of 13 residues.

About this clonotype: A read error is possible here, since a much larger clone lies one base away. The chain uses TRBV12-3 or TRBV12-4 and TRBJ2-3, with 8 bases aligning to TRBD2. Losses at the gene ends were 4 bases for V and 2 bases for J; bases not matched to a gene: 8. The CDR3 extends over 16 amino acids. This CDR3 is CASSWGTRTITDTQYF. The CDR3 DNA reads as TGTGCCAGCAGTTGGGGGACTAGGACAATCACAGATACGCAGTATTTT.

In its sample, this clonotype was seen a few times. The chain joins TRBV10-3 to TRBJ2-5; TRBD2 aligns across 7 bases. Germline values: CDR1 ENHRY, CDR2 SYGVKD. Germline trimming cut 0 bases from V and 2 bases from J; bases unmatched to any gene: 9. CDR3 length equals 17 residues. The CDR3 here is CAISESLRGVTQETQYF. The CDR3 nucleotides are TGTGCCATCAGTGAGTCGCTCCGGGGGGTTACACAAGAGACCCAGTACTTC.

Many counts were recorded for this clonotype. The V and J genes are TRBV7-2 and TRBJ2-3; 10 bases fit TRBD2. V lost 4 bases to trimming and J lost 2 bases; unmatched junction nucleotides: 3. Looked up from germline, CDR1 is SGHTA and CDR2 is FQGNSA. The CDR3 length is 15 residues. CDR3 in amino acids: CASSSAGGTTDTQYF. For the CDR3, the DNA is TGTGCCAGCAGCTCAGCGGGGGGGACCACAGATACGCAGTATTTT.

The chain recombines TRBV29-1 with TRBJ1-1; no reliable D call. Germline V gene lookup returns CDR1 SQVTM and CDR2 ANQGSEA. This CDR3 has 11 residues. The CDR3 nucleotides read TGCAGTGGGAGGACCAAGGCTGAAGCTTTCTTT. Its translation: CSGRTKAEAFF.